This T cell receptor beta chain emerged from a study of identical twins. General observations from the study: Insertions were reduced in abundant cord blood beta clonotypes but not in memory repertoires. Models underestimated TCR alpha sharing (out-of-frame) in monozygotic twins.

Concerning this clonotype: Its target is not known.

Unique molecular identifiers were present on cDNA, and template switching added a universal primer site. TCRdb processed the 5' RACE reads anew with MiXCR; each CDR3 protein has one entry. Of roughly 1,500,000 distinct CDR3 sequences listed, around a third are singletons. The origin of this receptor is a newborn girl in good health. Sequenced: cord blood.

CDR3 amino acids: CASSLMGRGLAGGGSYNEQFF. The DNA of the CDR3 is TGTGCCAGCAGCTTAATGGGCCGGGGACTAGCGGGAGGAGGAAGCTACAATGAGCAGTTCTTC. J is TRBJ2-1 and V is TRBV7-6, with 15 bases aligning to TRBD2. Trimming took 2 bases from V and 3 from J; bases not matched to a gene: 14. The V gene's germline CDR1 is SGHVS and CDR2 FNYEAQ. The CDR3 extends over 21 amino acids.